These T cell receptor beta chains were read from a single sample in a study of shared clonotypes between healthy human individuals. The assay was immunoSEQ multiplex PCR, and TCRdb's table has in-frame clones only and misses some. The sample has some 2 million clones, approximately 94% seen once; the top ten hold 1.2%. Sequencing input: naive CD8+ T cells sorted from blood. The receptors come from a man younger than 35 in good health. Each CDR3 is given with its conserved first and last residue. Each record gives: V gene, J gene, D gene, clone size, CDR3 DNA, CDR3 protein. The D gene is left open where the match is weak. Some rows have no size entry. The others give once, few or many, or a class for an expanded clone.

>TRBV6-5|TRBJ2-1|-|-
TGTGCCACCCAAAGCGGGTACTCCTACAATGAGCAGTTCTTC
CATQSGYSYNEQFF
>TRBV10-3|TRBJ1-2|-|-
TGTGCCATCAGTGAGGGGCAGTCAATCTATGGCTACACCTTC
CAISEGQSIYGYTF
>TRBV5-1|TRBJ2-3|-|-
TGCGCCAGCAGCTCACATCAGGGTGCCCTGGATACGCAGTATTTT
CASSSHQGALDTQYF
>TRBV27|TRBJ1-4|-|-
TGTGCCACCAGTAATAATGAAAAACTGTTTTTT
CATSNNEKLFF
>TRBV10-2|TRBJ2-7|-|-
TGCGCCAGCTGGAGTGGCGGATACGAGCAGTACTTC
CASWSGGYEQYF
>TRBV29-1|TRBJ1-1|-|-
TGCAGCGGACTTATGAACACTGAAGCTTTCTTT
CSGLMNTEAFF
>TRBV28|TRBJ2-7|-|-
TGTGCCAGCAGCCGGTTAGAGAGGTACGAGCAGTACTTC
CASSRLERYEQYF
>TRBV11-1|TRBJ1-6|TRBD1|-
TGTGCCAGCAGCTTCGGGACAGGGGACTCACCCCTCCACTTT
CASSFGTGDSPLHF
>TRBV7-8|TRBJ1-1|-|-
TGTGCCAGCAGCTCCAAACACTCAGAACTGAACACTGAAGCTTTCTTT
CASSSKHSELNTEAFF
>TRBV5-1|TRBJ2-2|-|-
TGCGCCAGCCTGGGGGACGGGAACACCGGGGAGCTGTTTTTT
CASLGDGNTGELFF
>TRBV10-3|TRBJ2-7|-|-
TGTGCCTCTCGTACTAGATACCCCTACGAGCAGTACTTC
CASRTRYPYEQYF
>TRBV7-9|TRBJ2-7|-|-
TGTGCCAGCAGCGCAGTTGCCGGACAGGAGGGATACGAGCAGTACTTC
CASSAVAGQEGYEQYF
>TRBV5-1|TRBJ1-1|-|-
TGCGCCAGCAGCTTGTTGGAGAACACTGAAGCTTTCTTT
CASSLLENTEAFF
>TRBV21-1|TRBJ1-2|-|few
TGTGCCACCCTGACAGCCAACTATGGCTACACCTTC
CATLTANYGYTF
>TRBV28|TRBJ1-6|-|-
TGTGCCAGCAGCCAGGACTACTCCTATAATTCACCCCTCCACTTT
CASSQDYSYNSPLHF
>TRBV6-5|TRBJ2-3|TRBD2|-
TGTGCCAGCACGGGGACTAGTGGGGGGGCAGATACGCAGTATTTT
CASTGTSGGADTQYF
>TRBV27|TRBJ1-2|-|-
TGTGCCAGCAGTGTACTGAGAGGGGGGCACGGCTACACCTTC
CASSVLRGGHGYTF
>TRBV13|TRBJ1-1|-|-
TGTGCCAGCAGCCCAAGAGGGAGTATGAACACTGAAGCTTTCTTT
CASSPRGSMNTEAFF
>TRBV7-2|TRBJ1-1|-|-
TGTGCCAGCAGCCCCCCCGCCTTCCCTCTTGTGGGGATGAACACTGAAGCTTTCTTT
CASSPPAFPLVGMNTEAFF
>TRBV6-5|TRBJ2-5|TRBD1|-
TGTGCCAGCAGCTTTGACAGGGCCGGGATAGAGACCCAGTACTTC
CASSFDRAGIETQYF
>TRBV5-6|TRBJ2-5|-|-
TGTGCCAGCAGCTTGGCAAGTGGTCTCGAAGAGACCCAGTACTTC
CASSLASGLEETQYF
>TRBV27|TRBJ1-1|-|-
TGTGCCAGCAGCGGCGGGACCCCGGACACTGAAGCTTTCTTT
CASSGGTPDTEAFF
>TRBV4-2|TRBJ2-1|TRBD2|-
TGTGCCAGCAGCCAAGATCCTTCTAGCGGGGAGGGAGATGAGCAGTTCTTC
CASSQDPSSGEGDEQFF
>TRBV5-1|TRBJ2-7|TRBD1|-
TGCGCCAGCAGACCTTACGGGACAGGGTTCTACGAGCAGTACTTC
CASRPYGTGFYEQYF
>TRBV9|TRBJ2-3|-|-
TGTGCCAGCAGCGTAGAAGGCAGCACAGATACGCAGTATTTT
CASSVEGSTDTQYF
>TRBV28|TRBJ2-7|-|-
TGTGCCACTGAGGACAGCCAGACCTACGAGCAGTACTTC
CATEDSQTYEQYF
>TRBV19|TRBJ2-7|-|-
TGTGCCAGTAGTATTCACGGCTCCTACGAGCAGTACTTC
CASSIHGSYEQYF
>TRBV5-1|TRBJ1-4|TRBD1|-
TGCGCCTCCCAATGGGACAGCCTAAGTCAGAAACTGTTTTTT
CASQWDSLSQKLFF
>TRBV27|TRBJ1-4|-|-
TGTGCCAGCAGTTTTATCTCACAGGTTAATGAAAAACTGTTTTTT
CASSFISQVNEKLFF
>TRBV30|TRBJ1-5|-|-
TGTGCCTGGAGTGTAACAGGCCCCAGTGGGCAGCCCCAGCATTTT
CAWSVTGPSGQPQHF
>TRBV7-9|TRBJ2-5|TRBD2|-
TGTGCCAGCAGCCCACTAGCGGGGGTGGGAGAGACCCAGTACTTC
CASSPLAGVGETQYF
>TRBV6-5|TRBJ1-2|-|-
TGTGCCAGCACCCAGGCACTTAACTATGGCTACACCTTC
CASTQALNYGYTF
>TRBV5-5|TRBJ2-7|TRBD1|-
TGTGCCAGCAGCTTGGGGGCCGGGACAGGGGTCAACGAGCAGTACTTC
CASSLGAGTGVNEQYF
>TRBV11-2|TRBJ2-3|TRBD1|-
TGTGCCAGCAGCCGTCCCGGGACAGGGGACACAGATACGCAGTATTTT
CASSRPGTGDTDTQYF
>TRBV6-6|TRBJ2-7|-|-
TGTGCCATCTCTCCGTCCGCCTACGAGCAGTACTTC
CAISPSAYEQYF
>TRBV7-2|TRBJ2-2|-|-
TGTGCCAGCAGCTTAGCTCCATATGGGGAGAACACCGGGGAGCTGTTTTTT
CASSLAPYGENTGELFF
>TRBV5-8|TRBJ2-7|TRBD1|-
TGTGCCAGCAGCGTCGAAACAGGGGCCTACGAGCAGTACTTC
CASSVETGAYEQYF
>TRBV27|TRBJ2-7|-|-
TGTGCCAGCAGTTTAGGGGGCCAGGGTTACGAGCAGTACTTC
CASSLGGQGYEQYF
>TRBV9|TRBJ1-1|-|-
TGTGCCAGCAGCCCCCGTCGCGACACTGAAGCTTTCTTT
CASSPRRDTEAFF
>TRBV28|TRBJ1-2|TRBD1|-
TGTGCCAGCAGTTTCAGGGGGGAAAGACGTGGCTACACCTTC
CASSFRGERRGYTF
>TRBV5-4|TRBJ2-7|TRBD1|few
TGTGCCGTGGGACAGGGAGACCAGTACTTC
CAVGQGDQYF
>TRBV5-1|TRBJ2-7|-|-
TGCGCCAGCAGCCCAAGGGGGGACGAGCAGTACTTC
CASSPRGDEQYF
>TRBV28|TRBJ2-7|-|-
TGTGCCACCGAGCCAAACAGGGAAGTTGGCTACGAGCAGTACTTC
CATEPNREVGYEQYF
>TRBV2|TRBJ2-7|TRBD2|-
TGTGCCAGCAGTGAACAGACTAGCGGGAGCTACGAGCAGTACTTC
CASSEQTSGSYEQYF
>TRBV7-9|TRBJ2-2|-|-
TGTGCCAGCAGCTTATCGCTCGGGGACGGGGAGCTGTTTTTT
CASSLSLGDGELFF
>TRBV19|TRBJ2-5|-|-
TGTGCCAGTAGTCTTTTGCAAGAGACCCAGTACTTC
CASSLLQETQYF
>TRBV14|TRBJ1-1|-|-
TGTGCCAGCAGCCGCTTTCAAGGGCCCTTCACTGAAGCTTTCTTT
CASSRFQGPFTEAFF
>TRBV5-6|TRBJ2-7|-|once
TGTGCCAGCAGCTTGGTCGGGAACTCCTACGAGCAGTACTTC
CASSLVGNSYEQYF
>TRBV5-1|TRBJ2-3|-|once
TGCGCCAGCAGCTTGGTTGGTGGGAGGAGGACAGATACGCAGTATTTT
CASSLVGGRRTDTQYF
>TRBV7-2|TRBJ2-7|TRBD1|-
TGTGCCAGCAGCACGGGACAGGATTCCTCCTACGAGCAGTACTTC
CASSTGQDSSYEQYF
>TRBV29-1|TRBJ2-7|TRBD1|-
TGCAGCGCCCACACAGGGGGGAGCTACGAGCAGTACTTC
CSAHTGGSYEQYF
>TRBV27|TRBJ2-7|TRBD2|-
TGTGCCAGCAGTTTGCGTCTAGCGGGAGTCTACGAGCAGTACTTC
CASSLRLAGVYEQYF
>TRBV4-1|TRBJ2-2|-|-
TGCGCCAGCAGCCCCCTCGTGAACACCGGGGAGCTGTTTTTT
CASSPLVNTGELFF
>TRBV14|TRBJ2-2|-|-
TGTGCCAGCAGCTTCTTACCGTACACCGGGGAGCTGTTTTTT
CASSFLPYTGELFF